The 15 T cell receptor beta chains below all came from one sample that was sequenced in a study of cytomegalovirus exposure and HLA in healthy donors (TCRdb year 2017). Library generation was performed with the immunoSEQ multiplex PCR assay. In TCRdb, the immuneACCESS table is reduced to in-frame sequences with V and J assigned. These tables do not hold every clone; where another copy was compared, an unresolved V gene accounts for under half, and the others remain unexplained. A total of under 80,000 clones appear in this sample, approximately 95% of them only once. The ten largest clones add up to approximately 2.1% of the sample. The sequenced material came from PBMCs. The receptors originated from a woman aged 18-35 years in good health and CMV-seronegative.

V and J are TRBV6-1 and TRBJ1-6; no firm D call. This CDR3 contains 16 residues. V was pared by 4 bases and J by 1 base, with 11 bases between. Germline V lookup: CDR1 MNHNS, CDR2 SASEGT. The CDR3 reads CASSAHLASYNSPLHF. As DNA, the CDR3 is TGTGCCAGCAGTGCCCATTTGGCATCCTATAATTCACCCCTCCACTTT.

The genes are TRBV19 and TRBJ1-1; no firm D call. Germline lookup yields CDR1 LNHDA and CDR2 SQIVND (reference sequence). Trimming removed 4 bases from V and 1 base from J, with 7 bases in between. This CDR3 contains 13 residues. The CDR3 sequence: CASSSRENTEAFF. In DNA form, the CDR3 reads TGTGCCAGTAGTAGTCGGGAGAACACTGAAGCTTTCTTT. Full variable domain (remainder filled in from reference TRBV19 and TRBJ1-1): DGGITQSPKYLFRKEGQNVTLSCEQNLNHDAMYWYRQDPGQGLRLIYYSQIVNDFQKGDIAEGYSVSREKKESFPLTVTSAQKNPTAFYLCASSSRENTEAFFGQGTRLTVV.

The V gene is TRBV6-1, the J gene TRBJ2-3; 9 bases match TRBD1. Germline loops: CDR1 MNHNS, CDR2 SASEGT. The CDR3 extends over 13 amino acids. V shed 7 bases, J shed 6 bases, and the junction held 5 bases outside the gene matches. CDR3 residues: CASNRGLTDTQYF. The CDR3 DNA is TGTGCCAGCAACAGGGGGCTTACGGATACGCAGTATTTT.

This sequence joins TRBV27 and TRBJ1-4; tentative D call: TRBD1 (6 bases). This CDR3 contains 18 residues. The V end lost 0 bases, the J end lost 5 bases, and 19 bases lay between the germline ends. Germline V lookup: CDR1 MNHEY, CDR2 SMNVEV (reference sequence). The CDR3: CASSLSGAPGLPNEKLFF. In DNA form, the CDR3 reads TGTGCCAGCAGTTTATCGGGGGCGCCGGGCCTTCCGAATGAAAAACTGTTTTTT.

The chain is built from TRBV18 and TRBJ2-2, with TRBD1 identical over 7 bases. Germline CDR1 reads KGHSH; CDR2 reads LQKENI. With V trimmed by 3 bases and J by 1 base, 5 bases remained unmatched. The CDR3 is made up of 16 amino acids. The CDR3 DNA reads as TGTGCCAGCTCACCCCAAGGGGGCAGGAACACCGGGGAGCTGTTTTTT. Translating it yields CASSPQGGRNTGELFF.

The genes are TRBV5-1 and TRBJ2-6; 8 bases fit TRBD1. Germline CDR1 and CDR2: SGHRS and YFSETQ. J lost 0 bases, V lost 4 bases, and 12 bases had no gene match. There are 19 residues in the CDR3. CDR3 coding DNA: TGCGCCAGCAGCACACAAACCGGGACAGGTTACTCTGGGGCCAACGTCCTGACTTTC. It specifies CASSTQTGTGYSGANVLTF.

The count of this clone is one. This CDR3 is CASSLFLQGDTEAFF. The CDR3 nucleotides are TGTGCCAGCTCACTCTTCCTCCAGGGCGACACTGAAGCTTTCTTT. The chain combines TRBV18 with TRBJ1-1, with D possibly being TRBD1 (5 bases). The CDR3 is 15 residues long. The V gene lost 4 bases and the J gene lost 3 bases, with 15 bases spanning the gap. Looked up from germline, CDR1 is KGHSH and CDR2 is LQKENI.

This chain links TRBV27 with TRBJ2-1, with TRBD1 as a possible D gene (6 bases). The CDR3 is 15 amino acids. V lost 3 bases and J 1 base, leaving 10 bases between the germline ends. CDR1 is MNHEY, CDR2 SMNVEV, per germline (reference sequence). CDR3 nucleotides: TGTGCCAGCAGTTTTGTGCAGGGGTCCTACAATGAGCAGTTCTTC. Its translation: CASSFVQGSYNEQFF.

The chain combines TRBV15 with TRBJ2-2, with 12 positions matching TRBD2. The CDR3 loop spans 15 amino acids. The ends lost 3 bases at V and 7 bases at J; junction bases unmatched: 3. Germline V CDR1 and CDR2: LNHNV, YYDKDF (reference sequence). DNA for the CDR3: TGTGCCACCAGCAGTCGGACTAGCGGGGTCGGGGAGCTGTTTTTT. Translation: CATSSRTSGVGELFF.

The chain couples TRBV6-1 to TRBJ1-5, with 10 bases that match TRBD1. Per the germline V gene, CDR1 is MNHNS and CDR2 is SASEGT. The V segment lost 7 bases and the J segment 2 bases; nucleotides outside the gene matches: 2. The CDR3 covers 14 residues. The CDR3 nucleotides read TGTGCCAGCAAAGGGACAGGGGGCAATCAGCCCCAGCATTTT. Its protein is CASKGTGGNQPQHF.

V gene TRBV29-1 combines with J gene TRBJ2-7; 9 nucleotides line up with TRBD1. Per the germline V gene, CDR1 is SQVTM and CDR2 is ANQGSEA. This CDR3 contains 13 residues. V was clipped by 7 bases and J by 3 bases; unmatched bases: 7. This CDR3 is CSAGTGTDYEQYF. CDR3 nucleotides: TGCAGCGCCGGGACAGGGACTGACTACGAGCAGTACTTC.

The rearrangement uses TRBV7-2 and TRBJ2-5; TRBD2 aligns across 8 bases. From germline, CDR1 is SGHTA and CDR2 FQGNSA. With V trimmed by 1 base and J by 0 bases, 1 base remained unmatched. The CDR3 has 15 amino acids. Here the CDR3 reads CASSLEGLDQETQYF. In DNA, the CDR3 is TGTGCCAGCAGCTTAGAGGGACTAGACCAAGAGACCCAGTACTTC.

The rearrangement uses TRBV6-5 and TRBJ2-3; TRBD1 might be the D (6 bases). CDR1 is MNHEY, CDR2 SVGAGI, per germline. Trimming took 6 bases from V and 1 from J, leaving 11 bases between them. The CDR3 spans 14 residues. The CDR3 nucleotides read TGTGCCAGCAGCACTAGGACAGGCACAGATACGCAGTATTTT. Translated, it gives CASSTRTGTDTQYF.

This sequence joins TRBV5-4 and TRBJ2-5; 13 bases line up with TRBD2. The CDR3 consists of 17 residues. Germline-derived CDR1 and CDR2 are SGHNT and YYREEE (reference sequence). The trim removed 4 bases at V and 2 bases at J, leaving 8 bases unmatched. CDR3 sequence reads: CASSRLAGGPGQETQYF. The CDR3 region has the DNA TGTGCCAGCAGCAGACTAGCGGGAGGACCCGGGCAAGAGACCCAGTACTTC.

V gene TRBV4-1 combines with J gene TRBJ2-7; 8 bases match TRBD1. V was pared by 0 bases and J by 1 base, with 8 bases of the junction left unmatched. The CDR3 is 17 amino acids. Germline CDR1 reads MGHRA; CDR2 reads YSYEKL. The CDR3 here is CASSQDDGQGRSYEQYF. CDR3 DNA: TGCGCCAGCAGCCAAGACGACGGACAGGGAAGATCCTACGAGCAGTACTTC.